Listed below are T cell receptor beta chains from one sample, sequenced in a study of cytomegalovirus exposure and HLA in healthy donors. Produced via immunoSEQ multiplex PCR; TCRdb's table is partial and in-frame only. The sample has about 260,000 clones, roughly four fifths seen once. Sequencing was carried out using PBMCs. These receptors originate from a woman aged 40 to 50 in good health and CMV-seropositive. Both conserved end residues are trimmed from each CDR3. Each record gives: V gene, CDR3 protein.

>TRBV30
AWSVRYLTNSPLH
>TRBV11-3
ASSQHRGSSYNEQF
>TRBV11-2
ASSLRGSPGNTDTQY
>TRBV5-4
ASSLDSARGPYEQY
>TRBV2
ASRRLDREETQY
>TRBV28
ATDLGASRSGYEQY
>TRBV6-1
ASSAELASGNTIY
>TRBV18
ASSGGLAVSTDTQY
>TRBV2
ASSYTDTQY
>TRBV4-2
ASSQRGTSGHNEQF